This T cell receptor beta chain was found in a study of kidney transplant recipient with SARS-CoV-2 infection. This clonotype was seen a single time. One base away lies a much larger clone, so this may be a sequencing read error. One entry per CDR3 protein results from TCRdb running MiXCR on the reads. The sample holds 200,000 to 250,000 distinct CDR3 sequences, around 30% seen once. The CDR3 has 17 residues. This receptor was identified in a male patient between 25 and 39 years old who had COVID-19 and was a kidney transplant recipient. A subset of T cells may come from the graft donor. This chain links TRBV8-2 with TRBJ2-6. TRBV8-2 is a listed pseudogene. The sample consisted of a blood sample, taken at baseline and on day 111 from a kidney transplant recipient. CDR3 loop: CGNNKRITQSRADVLTF. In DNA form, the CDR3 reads TGTGGCAACAATAAAAGGATAACACAAAGTCGGGCCGACGTCCTGACTTTC.